Listed below are T cell receptor beta chains from one sample, sequenced in a study of cytomegalovirus exposure and HLA in healthy donors. Profiled with immunoSEQ multiplex PCR; TCRdb holds only in-frame clones, not every one. The sample includes 130,000 or so clones, roughly 80% of them seen just once. Sequenced: PBMCs. These receptor sequences come from a woman in her thirties or forties in good health and CMV-seropositive. CDR3s include the opening cysteine and the closing phenylalanine or tryptophan. The order of the fields is clone size, J gene, D gene, CDR3 length, V gene, CDR3 DNA, CDR3 protein. A D gene is named only where the DNA matches it firmly. Only some rows state a clone size, as once, few, many or a class for expanded clones.

.,TRBJ2-7,.,14,TRBV27,TGTGCCAGCAGTTTTCGCCAGTTCCTCAACGAGCAGTACTTC,CASSFRQFLNEQYF
.,TRBJ1-1,.,13,TRBV30,TGTGCCTGGAGTGCCAGGGTAGGCACTGAAGCTTTCTTT,CAWSARVGTEAFF
.,TRBJ2-1,TRBD2,15,TRBV6-5,TGTGCCAGCGGACCGGGGGGAAGCTCCTACAATGAGCAGTTCTTC,CASGPGGSSYNEQFF
.,TRBJ2-5,.,17,TRBV6-4,TGTGCCAGCAGTGACTGCGTAGGGAGAAATTGCCAAGAGACCCAGTACTTC,CASSDCVGRNCQETQYF
.,TRBJ2-7,.,15,TRBV6-1,TGTGCCAGCAGTGAAGGGGGGCGACCCACCTACGAGCAGTACTTC,CASSEGGRPTYEQYF
.,TRBJ1-4,.,14,TRBV29-1,TGCAGCGTTGAAGTTGACAGACGACGTGGAAAACTGTTTTTT,CSVEVDRRRGKLFF
once,TRBJ1-2,.,13,TRBV2,TGTGCCAGCAGTGAACAGGGGAGTTATGGCTACACCTTC,CASSEQGSYGYTF
.,TRBJ2-7,TRBD2,15,TRBV7-8,TGTGCCAGCAGCAAGGGACTAGCGGGATACGACGAGCAGTACTTC,CASSKGLAGYDEQYF
.,TRBJ1-5,.,14,TRBV19,TGTGCCAGTAGATTGGGAGGCGGCAATCAGCCCCAGCATTTT,CASRLGGGNQPQHF
.,TRBJ1-1,.,14,TRBV2,TGTGCCAGCAGTTCTTACTCGGGGAACACTGAAGCTTTCTTT,CASSSYSGNTEAFF
few,TRBJ2-5,TRBD2,14,TRBV28,TGTGCCAGCAGTCCACCGGGACTAGCGAAGACCCAGTACTTC,CASSPPGLAKTQYF
.,TRBJ2-5,TRBD1,19,TRBV7-6,TGTGCCAGCAGCCGTACAGGGGGCCTTCCTCGGCCTAGGGCAGAGACCCAGTACTTC,CASSRTGGLPRPRAETQYF
.,TRBJ1-2,.,14,TRBV5-6,TGTGCCAGCAGCTTGTGGGGGGAGGGCTATGGCTACACCTTC,CASSLWGEGYGYTF
.,TRBJ1-1,.,15,TRBV4-1,TGCGCCAGCAGCTACTCCGGGACTCTTAACACTGAAGCTTTCTTT,CASSYSGTLNTEAFF
.,TRBJ1-2,.,15,TRBV4-1,TGCGCCAGCAGCCAAGCCTCGCAGGGGAGCTATGGCTACACCTTC,CASSQASQGSYGYTF
.,TRBJ1-5,TRBD1,14,TRBV2,TGTGCCAGCAGGGGGGACAGGGAAGGGAAGCCCCAGCATTTT,CASRGDREGKPQHF
few,TRBJ1-6,.,16,TRBV30,TGTGCCTGGGGTAGGGAGAGGAGCTCCTATAATTCACCCCTCCACTTT,CAWGRERSSYNSPLHF
many,TRBJ1-6,.,15,TRBV6-1,TGTGCCAGCAGTGAAGCGACAGGATCAAATTCACCCCTCCACTTT,CASSEATGSNSPLHF
.,TRBJ2-5,TRBD1,14,TRBV5-8,TGTGCCAGCAGTCTGGACAGGGGTAGGGAGACCCAGTACTTC,CASSLDRGRETQYF
once,TRBJ2-3,TRBD2,16,TRBV6-4,TGTGCCAGCAGTTGGAACGGGGGGGTACCCACAGATACGCAGTATTTT,CASSWNGGVPTDTQYF
.,TRBJ1-1,.,16,TRBV9,TGTGCCAGCAGCCAGGGACACGGCAAAGGGAGCACTGAAGCTTTCTTT,CASSQGHGKGSTEAFF
.,TRBJ2-3,.,13,TRBV6-5,TGTGCCAGCACCCGGGCAGGGAAAGATACGCAGTATTTT,CASTRAGKDTQYF
.,TRBJ1-2,.,16,TRBV6-1,TGTGCCAGCAGTGAACGATCAGGGGAGTTTCACTATGGCTACACCTTC,CASSERSGEFHYGYTF
.,TRBJ1-2,.,14,TRBV7-2,TGTGCCAGCAGCTTACTGGCGGCACGAGGTGGCTACACCTTC,CASSLLAARGGYTF
.,TRBJ2-1,.,16,TRBV7-9,TGTTCCAGCAGCCCAGGGTCGCCAGAGTCCTACAATGAGCAGTTCTTC,CSSSPGSPESYNEQFF
.,TRBJ1-4,.,15,TRBV9,TGTGCCAGCAGCGTAGGTCCCGCAACTAATGAAAAACTGTTTTTT,CASSVGPATNEKLFF
.,TRBJ2-2,.,16,TRBV7-2,TGTGCCAGCAGCTTACATGGGGGGACGAACACCGGGGAGCTGTTTTTT,CASSLHGGTNTGELFF
.,TRBJ2-7,TRBD1,12,TRBV5-4,TGTGCCAGCAGCTCCGACAGGGTCGACCAGTACTTC,CASSSDRVDQYF
.,TRBJ1-2,TRBD1,16,TRBV28,TGTGCCAGCAGTCCTAGTTTGGGACAGGGGGCAGATGGCTACACCTTC,CASSPSLGQGADGYTF
.,TRBJ1-4,.,13,TRBV29-1,TGCAGCGCCCTAGGACATAATAGTGAAAAACTGTTTTTT,CSALGHNSEKLFF
once,TRBJ1-6,TRBD1,15,TRBV6-5,TGTGCCAGCAGTTATTTCGGGACAGTAAATTCACCCCTCCACTTT,CASSYFGTVNSPLHF
.,TRBJ2-3,.,15,TRBV5-1,TGCGCCAGCAGCTTGGAGGGGTTCTGGCCAGATACGCAGTATTTT,CASSLEGFWPDTQYF
.,TRBJ2-7,TRBD1,15,TRBV5-5,TGTGCCAGCAGCTTGGGTGGGACAGGGGCCTACGAGCAGTACTTC,CASSLGGTGAYEQYF
.,TRBJ2-2,.,18,TRBV4-1,TGCGCCAGCAGCCAAAGGGGCAACGGACAGTCGAACACCGGGGAGCTGTTTTTT,CASSQRGNGQSNTGELFF
.,TRBJ2-7,TRBD2,14,TRBV7-2,TGTGCCAGCGGGACTAGCGGGAGATCCTACGAGCAGTACTTC,CASGTSGRSYEQYF
.,TRBJ2-7,.,12,TRBV19,TGTGCCACCCGACGAGGCTCCTACGAGCAGTACTTC,CATRRGSYEQYF
.,TRBJ2-7,.,12,TRBV10-3,TGTGCCATCGCTGGGGGGATGGACGAGCAGTACTTC,CAIAGGMDEQYF
.,TRBJ2-7,TRBD1,16,TRBV4-1,TGCGCCAGCAGCCAACTCCGGGACAGGGGTCCCTACGAGCAGTACTTC,CASSQLRDRGPYEQYF
.,TRBJ1-3,.,16,TRBV5-1,TGCGCCAGCAGCTTGGGTTCCGGGGGCTCTGGAAACACCATATATTTT,CASSLGSGGSGNTIYF
.,TRBJ2-1,TRBD2,19,TRBV4-1,TGCGCCAGCAGCCAAGAACCTAGCGGGGGGGCGGCAAACTACAATGAGCAGTTCTTC,CASSQEPSGGAANYNEQFF
.,TRBJ1-6,TRBD1,13,TRBV2,TGTGCCAGCAGAGACAGGGGGTATTCACCCCTCCACTTT,CASRDRGYSPLHF
.,TRBJ2-1,.,15,TRBV11-2,TGTGCCAGCAGCGAATACAGGAGCTCCTACAATGAGCAGTTCTTC,CASSEYRSSYNEQFF
.,TRBJ2-1,TRBD2,16,TRBV10-3,TGTGCCATCAGTGAGTCACTAGCGGGGGCCGGGAATGAGCAGTTCTTC,CAISESLAGAGNEQFF
.,TRBJ2-2,.,15,TRBV7-9,TGTGCCAGCAGCTCCTCCGGGGCGAACACCGGGGAGCTGTTTTTT,CASSSSGANTGELFF
.,TRBJ2-3,.,15,TRBV7-2,TGTGCCAGCAGCTCCCCCGAGGGATTCACAGATACGCAGTATTTT,CASSSPEGFTDTQYF
.,TRBJ2-7,TRBD1,16,TRBV5-1,TGCGCCAGCAGCTTTTCCCCGGGACAGGGCTCCTACGAGCAGTACTTC,CASSFSPGQGSYEQYF
.,TRBJ2-1,.,15,TRBV7-6,TGTGCCAGCAGCTTAGCAGGTGATAGCGCCAATGAGCAGTTCTTC,CASSLAGDSANEQFF
.,TRBJ2-7,TRBD2,17,TRBV13,TGTGCCAGCAGCCGGAGCGGGGCAGGGCCGGAAACCTACGAGCAGTACTTC,CASSRSGAGPETYEQYF
.,TRBJ1-5,TRBD1,16,TRBV6-1,TGTGCCAGCAGTGACCGGGACAGGGATAGCAATCAGCCCCAGCATTTT,CASSDRDRDSNQPQHF
.,TRBJ1-4,TRBD1,15,TRBV5-6,TGTGCCAGCAGCTTAACGTCAGGGGGACATGAAAAACTGTTTTTT,CASSLTSGGHEKLFF
.,TRBJ2-7,.,13,TRBV27,TGTGCCAGCAGTTTAGAGCCCCCCTACGAGCAGTACTTC,CASSLEPPYEQYF
.,TRBJ2-3,.,14,TRBV2,TGTGCCAGCAGGCTCGCGCTTTCCACAGATACGCAGTATTTT,CASRLALSTDTQYF
.,TRBJ2-1,.,15,TRBV29-1,TGCAGCGTCCAAGGGGGAGTGGGGTCCTACAATGAGCAGTTCTTC,CSVQGGVGSYNEQFF
.,TRBJ1-1,TRBD1,15,TRBV6-6,TGTGCCAGCAGTTACAGGGGGCGAAAGAACACTGAAGCTTTCTTT,CASSYRGRKNTEAFF
.,TRBJ1-4,TRBD1,15,TRBV7-9,TGTGCCAGCAGCTTTGGGGACAGAACTAATGAAAAACTGTTTTTT,CASSFGDRTNEKLFF
.,TRBJ2-5,.,16,TRBV4-1,TGCGCCAGCAGCCGCTCGCCGGGCAGGGACCAAGAGACCCAGTACTTC,CASSRSPGRDQETQYF
.,TRBJ2-3,TRBD2,15,TRBV28,TGTGCCAGCAGTACCGCGACTAGCGGGAGGGATGCGCAGTATTTT,CASSTATSGRDAQYF
.,TRBJ2-1,TRBD2,15,TRBV11-2,TGTGCCAGCAGTCCCGGGACTAGCGCCTACAATGGGCAGTTCTTC,CASSPGTSAYNGQFF
.,TRBJ2-3,TRBD2,15,TRBV6-1,TGTGCCAGCAGTGATACGGGAGGGAGCACGGATACGCAGTATTTT,CASSDTGGSTDTQYF
.,TRBJ1-2,.,16,TRBV19,TGTGCCAGTAGTACATGGACAGCCAGCAATAACTATGGCTACACCTTC,CASSTWTASNNYGYTF